This T cell receptor beta chain was recovered during a study of blood T cells in healthy people across ages. Every donor gave roughly 9.6 milliliters of peripheral blood. Trimming removed 2 bases from V and 5 bases from J; junction bases left unmatched: 3. Germline V gives CDR1 MNHEY, CDR2 SVGEGT. The length of the CDR3 is 14 residues. This clonotype appeared a few times. PCR was performed a second time for roughly 7 to 12 cycles using a sample-barcoded 5' primer and a J-beta primer mix. In TCRdb, the 5' RACE reads were re-called with MiXCR into one record per CDR3 protein. The table records about 640,000 distinct CDR3 sequences, approximately 30% of them present only once.

This sequence originates from a woman older than 75 in good health. What was sequenced was blood. This chain joins TRBV6-2 or TRBV6-3 and TRBJ1-5; TRBD1 agrees at 7 bases. The CDR3 coding sequence is TGTGCCAGCAGTTACGGCAGGGGGGATCAGCCCCAGCATTTT. It specifies CASSYGRGDQPQHF.